The present T cell receptor beta chain was sequenced within a study of T cell responses to AZD1222 COVID-19 vaccine. Regarding the study as a whole: There were mostly white British donors and more females than males, and clonal diversity was possibly underestimated. Regions 160-218 and 743-854 dominated among vaccine-associated CD4 TCRs spanning spike. In all cases, repertoires were sampled only after the peak T cell response.

Sequencing was performed with immunoSEQ multiplex PCR; in TCRdb, only in-frame clones are kept and a portion is missing. The sample yields 100,000 to 110,000 clones, about 90% seen once. The germline V gene encodes CDR1 MNHEY and CDR2 SVGAGI. The CDR3 loop spans 15 amino acids. V shed 6 bases and J shed 5 bases, with 14 bases lying between them. In regard to this clone: Antigen: not known.

This sequence was found in an adult in good health. Specimen: peripheral blood, collected on day 0 of AZD1222 vaccination. The rearrangement joins TRBV6-5 to TRBJ1-6; D possibly corresponds to TRBD1 (6 bases). CDR3 residues: CASRRGADHNSPLHF. CDR3 DNA sequence: TGTGCCAGCAGAAGGGGGGCGGATCATAATTCACCCCTCCACTTT.